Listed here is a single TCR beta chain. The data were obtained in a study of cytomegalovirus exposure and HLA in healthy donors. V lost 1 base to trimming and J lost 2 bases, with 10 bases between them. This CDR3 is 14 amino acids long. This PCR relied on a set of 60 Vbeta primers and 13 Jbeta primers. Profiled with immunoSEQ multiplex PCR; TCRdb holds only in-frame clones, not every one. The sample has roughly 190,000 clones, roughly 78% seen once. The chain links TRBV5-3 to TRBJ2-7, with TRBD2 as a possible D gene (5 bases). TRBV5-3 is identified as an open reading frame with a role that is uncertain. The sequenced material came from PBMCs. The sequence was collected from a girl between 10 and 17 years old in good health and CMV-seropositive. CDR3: CARSLWRPPYEQYF. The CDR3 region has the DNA TGTGCCAGAAGCTTGTGGAGGCCCCCCTACGAGCAGTACTTC.